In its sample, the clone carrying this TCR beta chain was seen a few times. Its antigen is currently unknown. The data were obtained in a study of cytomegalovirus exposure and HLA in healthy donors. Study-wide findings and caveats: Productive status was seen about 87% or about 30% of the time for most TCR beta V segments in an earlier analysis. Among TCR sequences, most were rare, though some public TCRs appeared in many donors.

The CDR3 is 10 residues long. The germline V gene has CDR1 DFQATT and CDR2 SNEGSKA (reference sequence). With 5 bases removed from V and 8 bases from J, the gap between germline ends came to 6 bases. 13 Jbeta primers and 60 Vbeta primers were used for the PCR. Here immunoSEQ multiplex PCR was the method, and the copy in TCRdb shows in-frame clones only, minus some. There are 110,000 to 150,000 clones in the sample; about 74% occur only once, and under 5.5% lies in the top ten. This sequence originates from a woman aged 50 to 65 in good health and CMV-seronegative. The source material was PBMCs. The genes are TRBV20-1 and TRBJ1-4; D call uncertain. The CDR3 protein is CSAHREKLFF. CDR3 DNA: TGCAGTGCTCATCGGGAAAAACTGTTTTTT.